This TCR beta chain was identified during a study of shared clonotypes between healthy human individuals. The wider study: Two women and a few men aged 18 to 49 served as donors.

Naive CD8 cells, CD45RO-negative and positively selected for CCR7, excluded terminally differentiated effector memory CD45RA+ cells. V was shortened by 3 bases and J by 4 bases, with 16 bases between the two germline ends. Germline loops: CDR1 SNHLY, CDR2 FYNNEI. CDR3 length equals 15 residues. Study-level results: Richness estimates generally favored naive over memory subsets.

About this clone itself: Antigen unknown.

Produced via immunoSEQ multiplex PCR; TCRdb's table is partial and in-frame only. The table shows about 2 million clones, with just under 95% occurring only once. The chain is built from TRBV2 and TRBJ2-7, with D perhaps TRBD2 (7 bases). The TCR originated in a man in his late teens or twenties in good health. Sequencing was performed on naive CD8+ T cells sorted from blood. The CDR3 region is CASSEFRGGSYEQYF. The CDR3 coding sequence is TGTGCCAGCAGTGAGTTTAGGGGGGGTTCGTACGAGCAGTACTTC.